This T cell receptor (beta chain) was observed in a study of CD8 T cells in ankylosing spondylitis. Points from the study as a whole: Those disease-linked clones were CD8+; they were also relatively rare in peripheral blood. A TCR beta motif of 8 or 9 highly homologous variants appeared characteristic of ankylosing spondylitis blood. Matched ankylosing spondylitis synovial fluid reportedly contained a significantly enriched population of disease-linked clones.

TCR beta libraries were made by quantitative 5'-RACE with molecular barcodes. TCRdb called the 5' RACE reads again in MiXCR, with one record for every CDR3 protein. The data show a few hundred thousand distinct CDR3 sequences, with 15% to 20% seen just once and under 45% held by the top ten. The V and J ends lost 4 bases and 5 bases respectively, with 11 bases between them. The CDR3 covers 13 residues. The germline V gene has CDR1 MDHEN and CDR2 SYDVKM. This clonotype appeared a few times. Its antigen is unidentified. The rearrangement joins TRBV28 to TRBJ1-1, with D possibly TRBD1 on 5 matching bases. Specimen: blood, either unsorted or a sorted T cell fraction (not recorded which). This sequence originates from a male donor with ankylosing spondylitis. This CDR3 is CASSSLGETEAFF. The CDR3 DNA sequence: TGTGCCAGCAGTTCCCTGGGGGAAACTGAAGCTTTCTTT.